A single TCR beta chain is shown here with its context. The data were taken from a study of blood T cell repertoires in COVID-19. The wider study: Researchers got acute and convalescent COVID-19 samples from the United States, Italy and Spain.

V dropped 1 base and J dropped 1 base, with 8 bases sitting between them. The length of the CDR3 is 14 residues. In germline, CDR1 is SGDLS, CDR2 YYNGEE. Generated by immunoSEQ multiplex PCR, the TCRdb table keeps only in-frame clones and is missing some. The repertoire has about 130,000 clones, less than 85% of them found once; the top ten carry more than 10%. The specimen was peripheral blood. The chain joins TRBV9 to TRBJ2-5; maybe TRBD1 (6 bases). The source is an older woman with acute or convalescent COVID-19. The CDR3: CASSVMGAQETQYF. In nucleotides, the CDR3 is TGTGCCAGCAGCGTAATGGGGGCCCAAGAGACCCAGTACTTC.